One T cell receptor beta chain is described in this entry. Antigen unknown. Measured with immunoSEQ multiplex PCR; TCRdb has only the in-frame clones, and not every one. The table records 45,000 to 65,000 clones, around 81% of them present only once. This sample is part of a study of T cells in localized non-small cell lung cancer. Findings of the study overall: Uninvolved adjacent lung showed peak T cell clonality, exceeding tumor. Median detection of top 100 tumor clones in adjacent lung was approximately 50 clones. With higher T cell density in blood came longer overall survival.

The clonotype originates from a woman aged 35 to 69 with stage II lung adenocarcinoma. The source was PBMCs, collected before any cancer treatment.

CDR3 bases: TGTGCCAGCAGTGTTGAGACAGGGGCCAAAAACATTCAGTACTTC. This translates into CASSVETGAKNIQYF. The J gene is TRBJ2-4, the V gene TRBV6-1; 7 bases are shared with TRBD1. CDR3 size: 15 residues. The trim removed 4 bases at V and 1 base at J, leaving 4 bases unmatched. CDR1 is MNHNS, CDR2 SASEGT, per germline.